This entry lists 25 T cell receptor beta chains sequenced from one sample in a study of blood T cell repertoires in COVID-19. Using immunoSEQ multiplex PCR, the repertoire was profiled, and TCRdb retains in-frame clones only, with some absent. Of more than 200,000 clones listed, approximately 90% are singletons. The sample was peripheral blood. These receptors all come from a man between 65 and 85 years old with acute or convalescent COVID-19.

The chain is built from TRBV7-3 and TRBJ2-5; 7 bases match TRBD1. V shed 2 bases and J 4 bases; nucleotides not matched to a gene: 7. The germline V gene has CDR1 SGHTA and CDR2 FQGTGA. This CDR3 is 15 amino acids long. The CDR3 loop reads CASSLHRGAGETQYF. CDR3 nucleotides: TGTGCCAGCAGCTTACACAGGGGCGCGGGAGAGACCCAGTACTTC.

This clone was counted a few times. The chain has TRBV7-8 and TRBJ2-1, with a possible D match to TRBD1 (6 bases). Trimming left V 5 bases short and J 15 bases short, with 17 bases between. The germline gives CDR1 SGHVS, CDR2 FQNEAQ. The CDR3 spans 12 residues. In DNA form, the CDR3 reads TGTGCCAGCAGCCCAGAAGGGGACAAGAGGTTCTTC. Translation: CASSPEGDKRFF.

The chain has TRBV4-3 and TRBJ2-1, with a weak D call TRBD2 (6 bases). Looked up from germline, CDR1 is LGHNA and CDR2 is YSLEER. The CDR3 length is 15 residues. V was clipped by 0 bases and J by 5 bases, with 11 bases between them. DNA for the CDR3: TGCGCCAGCAGCCAAGATGGAGGGAAAGACAATGAGCAGTTCTTC. Translated: CASSQDGGKDNEQFF.

The chain combines TRBV5-4 with TRBJ2-1; D not resolved. Germline V lookup: CDR1 SGHNT, CDR2 YYREEE (reference sequence). The V end lost 1 base, the J end lost 0 bases, and 8 bases lay between the germline ends. This CDR3 comprises 15 residues. The CDR3 nucleotides read TGTGCCAGCAGCTTGAGTTCTAGCTCCTACAATGAGCAGTTCTTC. Its protein is CASSLSSSSYNEQFF. The entire variable domain, with the rest obtained from reference TRBV5-4 and TRBJ2-1, is as follows: ETGVTQSPTHLIKTRGQQVTLRCSSQSGHNTVSWYQQALGQGPQFIFQYYREEENGRGNFPPRFSGLQFPNYSSELNVNALELDDSALYLCASSLSSSSYNEQFFGPGTRLTVL.

The chain is built from TRBV5-6 and TRBJ1-1, with no clear D. CDR3 length equals 15 residues. V dropped 2 bases and J dropped 1 base, with 12 bases sitting between them. Per germline, CDR1 SGHDT and CDR2 YYEEEE. CDR3 coding DNA: TGTGCCAGCAGCTTTTTCTCGTTCGGGAACACTGAAGCTTTCTTT. This translates into CASSFFSFGNTEAFF. Full variable domain (remainder filled in from reference TRBV5-6 and TRBJ1-1): DAGVTQSPTHLIKTRGQQVTLRCSPKSGHDTVSWYQQALGQGPQFIFQYYEEEERQRGNFPDRFSGHQFPNYSSELNVNALLLGDSALYLCASSFFSFGNTEAFFGQGTRLTVV.

The CDR3 region has the DNA TGTGCCAGCGGACGGGGTGGGGGGACGGCAGCAGATACGCAGTATTTT. Amino acids: CASGRGGGTAADTQYF. The gene calls are TRBV27 and TRBJ2-3; TRBD2 might be the D (6 bases). CDR3 length: 16 amino acids. The germline V gene encodes CDR1 MNHEY and CDR2 SMNVEV (reference sequence). Trimming shortened V by 8 bases and J by 4 bases, and 22 bases separated the two germline ends.

This clone was seen a single time. The rearrangement uses TRBV7-2 and TRBJ2-7; TRBD2 agrees at 9 bases. This CDR3 region has 13 residues. Germline-derived CDR1 and CDR2 are SGHTA and FQGNSA. V was clipped by 3 bases and J by 7 bases; unmatched bases: 4. The CDR3 reads CASSLGGLAEQYF. In DNA form, the CDR3 reads TGTGCCAGCAGCTTGGGGGGACTAGCAGAGCAGTACTTC.

Only a few counts were recorded for this clone. The chain employs TRBV9 and TRBJ1-4, with 8 bases lining up with TRBD1. CDR1 SGDLS and CDR2 YYNGEE come from the germline V gene. V was pared by 2 bases and J by 8 bases, with 8 bases of the junction left unmatched. The CDR3 has 15 residues. Here the CDR3 reads CASSVQGAKGEKLFF. In DNA form, the CDR3 reads TGTGCCAGCAGCGTTCAGGGGGCCAAGGGGGAAAAACTGTTTTTT.

V usage is TRBV3-1 (or the pseudogene TRBV3-2) and J usage is TRBJ2-5; D gene ambiguous. Germline values: CDR1 LGHDT, CDR2 YNNKEL (reference sequence). This CDR3 is 14 amino acids long. The germline V and J ends were trimmed by 3 bases and 2 bases, with 10 bases remaining between them. DNA of the CDR3: TGTGCCAGCAGCCACCTAGACGTACAAGAGACCCAGTACTTC. As protein: CASSHLDVQETQYF.

V gene TRBV2 combines with J gene TRBJ1-5; 10 nucleotides agree with TRBD1. Germline CDR1 and CDR2: SNHLY and FYNNEI. V trimming: 5 bases; J trimming: 3 bases; junction bases outside the gene matches: 7. CDR3 size: 16 residues. The CDR3 loop reads CASSSWGQGLNQPQHF. The CDR3 coding sequence is TGTGCCAGCAGTTCTTGGGGACAGGGGCTCAATCAGCCCCAGCATTTT.

V gene TRBV24-1 combines with J gene TRBJ2-3, with 15 bases matching TRBD2. With V trimmed by 5 bases and J by 4 bases, 3 bases remained unmatched. The CDR3 consists of 16 residues. From germline, CDR1 is KGHDR and CDR2 SFDVKD. This CDR3 is CATSGGTSGRPDTQYF. The CDR3 coding sequence is TGTGCCACCAGTGGCGGGACTAGCGGGAGGCCAGATACGCAGTATTTT.

The rearrangement uses TRBV4-1 and TRBJ1-6, with D possibly being TRBD1 (6 bases). The CDR3 consists of 16 residues. Germline loops: CDR1 MGHRA, CDR2 YSYEKL. Trimming stripped 0 bases from V and 8 bases from J, with 14 bases between. For the CDR3, the DNA is TGCGCCAGCAGCCAAGATGAGTCAGGGGTTTATTCACCCCTCCACTTT. This translates into CASSQDESGVYSPLHF.

The chain carries TRBV7-2 and TRBJ2-7; 11 bases line up with TRBD1. Germline trimming cut 2 bases from V and 7 bases from J; bases unmatched to any gene: 7. This CDR3 is built from 15 residues. Germline lookup yields CDR1 SGHTA and CDR2 FQGNSA. The CDR3 spells CASSLRGQGAGEQYF. The CDR3 bases are TGTGCCAGCAGCTTAAGAGGACAGGGGGCGGGGGAGCAGTACTTC.

This clone was seen only once. The rearrangement uses TRBV9 and TRBJ2-1, with 11 bases identical to TRBD2. V shed 4 bases, J shed 9 bases, and the junction held 12 bases outside the gene matches. Germline V lookup: CDR1 SGDLS, CDR2 YYNGEE. The CDR3 is 16 amino acids. The CDR3 DNA is TGTGCCAGCAGCCCGGGGGTAGCGGGAGGGCGAGGTGAGCAGTTCTTC. As protein: CASSPGVAGGRGEQFF.

This clone has only a few counts. The rearrangement joins TRBV11-2 to TRBJ2-7, with 7 positions matching TRBD1. The junction had 17 bases not matched to a gene; V was cut back by 6 bases and J by 6 bases. CDR3 size: 16 residues. The germline V gene encodes CDR1 SGHAT and CDR2 FQNNGV. The CDR3 DNA reads TGTGCCAGCAGTTCGATCGACAGGGTGGTATCAGGCGAGCAGTACTTC. It translates to CASSSIDRVVSGEQYF.

The CDR3 loop reads CASNAGTANYGYTF. DNA for the CDR3: TGCGCCAGCAATGCCGGGACAGCTAACTATGGCTACACCTTC. The rearrangement links TRBV5-1 to TRBJ1-2; TRBD1 matches 7 bases. The V segment lost 6 bases and the J segment 0 bases; nucleotides outside the gene matches: 5. The germline V gene encodes CDR1 SGHRS and CDR2 YFSETQ. This CDR3 region has 14 residues.

The chain uses TRBV5-1 and TRBJ2-1; 9 bases are a match to TRBD1. This CDR3 region has 17 residues. J was trimmed by 0 bases and V by 4 bases; bases with no gene match: 8. Germline V gives CDR1 SGHRS, CDR2 YFSETQ. In DNA, the CDR3 is TGCGCCAGCAGCGCCCTAGGGACAGGGATCTCCTACAATGAGCAGTTCTTC. This sequence encodes CASSALGTGISYNEQFF. Full variable domain (outside the CDR3, taken from reference TRBV5-1 and TRBJ2-1): KAGVTQTPRYLIKTRGQQVTLSCSPISGHRSVSWYQQTPGQGLQFLFEYFSETQRNKGNFPGRFSGRQFSNSRSEMNVSTLELGDSALYLCASSALGTGISYNEQFFGPGTRLTVL.

DNA of the CDR3: TGTGCCAGCAGCCAAGAACAGGTCGGCACAGATACGCAGTATTTT. Its protein product is CASSQEQVGTDTQYF. The J gene is TRBJ2-3, the V gene TRBV4-2; D is possibly TRBD1 (5 bases). This CDR3 contains 15 residues. Trimming removed 0 bases at V and 1 base at J, with 8 bases between. Germline CDR1 is LGHNA and CDR2 is YNFKEQ.

The chain joins TRBV27 to TRBJ1-4; tentative D call: TRBD1 (5 bases). CDR1 is MNHEY, CDR2 SMNVEV, per germline (reference sequence). This CDR3 has 13 amino acids. V was pared by 6 bases and J by 8 bases, with 13 bases between. The CDR3 nucleotides are TGTGCCAGCAGATCCAGGGTGAAAGAAAAACTGTTTTTT. As protein: CASRSRVKEKLFF.

The count of this clone is one. V gene TRBV5-1 combines with J gene TRBJ2-3, with a tentative D call TRBD2 (5 bases). With 7 bases removed from V and 5 bases from J, the gap between germline ends came to 14 bases. The CDR3 is made up of 13 amino acids. Germline CDR1 and CDR2: SGHRS and YFSETQ. CDR3 protein: CASGILAGDTQYF. CDR3 DNA: TGCGCCAGCGGAATCCTCGCGGGAGATACGCAGTATTTT.

The J gene is TRBJ1-1, the V gene TRBV19; tentative D call: TRBD1 (6 bases). This CDR3 contains 14 residues. The V end lost 5 bases, the J end lost 1 base, and 11 bases lay between the germline ends. Germline V gene lookup returns CDR1 LNHDA and CDR2 SQIVND (reference sequence). The CDR3 nucleotides are TGTGCCAGTAGTCACCTGACAGGGAACACTGAAGCTTTCTTT. It is translated as CASSHLTGNTEAFF.

This clone showed up just once. The chain is built from TRBV11-2 and TRBJ2-4; TRBD2 is a possible D gene (5 bases). This CDR3 spans 14 amino acids. Trimming removed 3 bases from V and 7 bases from J, with 13 bases in between. Germline-derived CDR1 and CDR2 are SGHAT and FQNNGV. The CDR3 DNA is TGTGCCAGCAGCTTGGGATCCTCGGGGAACATTCAGTACTTC. Protein: CASSLGSSGNIQYF.

The V and J genes are TRBV5-6 and TRBJ2-4, with D maybe TRBD2 (6 bases). V lost 3 bases to trimming and J lost 2 bases, with 15 bases between them. Germline V gives CDR1 SGHDT, CDR2 YYEEEE. The CDR3 runs to 16 residues. Here the CDR3 DNA reads TGTGCCAGCAGCTCTGGACGACTAGTTTCCAAAAACATTCAGTACTTC. It specifies CASSSGRLVSKNIQYF.

The chain has TRBV12-3 or TRBV12-4 and TRBJ2-5, with 10 bases aligning to TRBD1. The CDR3 is 13 residues long. V was pared by 6 bases and J by 2 bases, with 0 bases of the junction left unmatched. CDR3 protein: CASRDRGQETQYF. In nucleotides, the CDR3 is TGTGCCAGCAGGGACAGGGGGCAAGAGACCCAGTACTTC.

V gene TRBV5-6 combines with J gene TRBJ1-5, with a possible D match to TRBD1 (5 bases). Trimming shortened V by 3 bases and J by 4 bases, and 8 bases separated the two germline ends. The CDR3 contains 13 residues. The germline V gene encodes CDR1 SGHDT and CDR2 YYEEEE. As DNA, the CDR3 is TGTGCCAGCAGCTCCGACAGAAATCAGCCCCAGCATTTT. This encodes CASSSDRNQPQHF.